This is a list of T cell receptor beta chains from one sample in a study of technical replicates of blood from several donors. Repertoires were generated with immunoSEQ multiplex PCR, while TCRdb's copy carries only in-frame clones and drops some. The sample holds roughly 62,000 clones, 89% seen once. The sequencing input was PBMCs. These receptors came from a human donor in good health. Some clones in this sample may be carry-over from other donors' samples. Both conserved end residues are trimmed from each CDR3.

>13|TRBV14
ASSSRQGGLNEQF
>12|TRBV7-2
ASSLVSSGGEQY
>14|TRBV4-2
ASSRLLGANTGELF
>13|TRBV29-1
SVVRTSGSNYEQY
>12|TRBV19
ASSIADFVKTQY
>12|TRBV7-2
ASSPEAGFYGYT
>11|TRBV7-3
ASSLLAGAEQY
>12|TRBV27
ASSLWGGNTEAF
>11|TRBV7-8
ASRPNRANVLT
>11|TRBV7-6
ASSPVDTGELF
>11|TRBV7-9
ASSLQGGYGYT
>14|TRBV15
ATSSGQGQANYGYT
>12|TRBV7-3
ASSLIGSGETQY
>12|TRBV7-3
ASSQGLNTDTQY
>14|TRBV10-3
ANADGWGEGSNEQF
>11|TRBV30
AWSGQTNTEAF
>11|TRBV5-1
ASNPGGLETQY
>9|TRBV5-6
ASRTPAGPY
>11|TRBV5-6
ASSVDRNYGYT
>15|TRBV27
ASRAGARQGSTDTQY
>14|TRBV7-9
ASSPTGQGGPGGYT
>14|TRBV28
ASSTRLAGDPDTQY
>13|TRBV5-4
ASSLSQGRFYGYT
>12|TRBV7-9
ASSLALSGNTIY
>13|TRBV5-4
ASSLGDRGYTEAF
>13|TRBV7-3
ASSQGQHSRETQY
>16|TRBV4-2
ASSQEQLAGGGTYEQY
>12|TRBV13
ASSLEGGGTEAF
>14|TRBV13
ASSRYTTGTSYGYT
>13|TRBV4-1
ASSQSGFSYNEQF
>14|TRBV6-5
ASSFYGQGDHYGYT
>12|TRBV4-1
ASSQETDIGEQY
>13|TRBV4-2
ASSQPHGGGGRAF
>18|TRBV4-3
ASSQGPKGQQKDPTGELF
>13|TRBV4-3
ASSLSGTVGNTQY
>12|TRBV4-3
ASSQDPDRGQQY
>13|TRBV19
ASTIGGGSNYGYT
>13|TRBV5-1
ASSFLTGVNTEAF
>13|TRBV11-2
ASRLAGGNTGELF
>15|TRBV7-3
ASSLTCLAGGPYEQY
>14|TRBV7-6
ASSLSREVNKETQY
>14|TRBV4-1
ASSQGQGPVRETQY
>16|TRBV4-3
ASSQLATTRGSGNTIY
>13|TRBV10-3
AISGASGGYNEQF
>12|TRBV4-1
ASSQGPSNQPQH
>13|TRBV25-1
ATIKKRTHPSEQY
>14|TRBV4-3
ASSQLYSGRNQPQH
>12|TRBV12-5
ASGTTGALEKLF
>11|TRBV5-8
ASSRGSGLEQY